The TCR beta chain under discussion was sequenced for a study of CD8 T cells in Susac syndrome. V lost 2 bases and J 3 bases, leaving 8 bases between the germline ends. This CDR3 is built from 14 residues. Per germline, CDR1 LNHDA and CDR2 SQIVND (reference sequence). Random hexamers served to reverse transcribe roughly 0.45 to 1 ug RNA. A multiplex approach, immunoSEQ multiplex PCR, amplified TCR beta CDR3 across 54 Vbeta and 13 Jbeta. TCRdb independently ran MiXCR on the immunoSEQ multiplex PCR reads; one entry per CDR3 protein. The profile shows some 190,000 distinct CDR3 sequences, approximately 94% of them singletons.

Sequenced material: CD4+ T cells from PBMCs. The sequence was obtained from a human donor with multiple sclerosis. This sequence joins TRBV19 and TRBJ2-1; D gene ambiguous. The CDR3 region is CASSILYLYNEQFF. The CDR3 DNA reads as TGTGCCAGTAGTATACTTTACCTCTACAATGAGCAGTTCTTC.